The clone carrying this T cell receptor (beta chain) was found once. Its antigen remains unknown. This sample is part of a study of brain T cells in children with intractable seizures. Surgery cases with the highest brain T cell transcript signatures were chosen for sequencing. At least one anti-epileptic drug was given before surgery. The CDR3 is made up of 16 amino acids. J lost 0 bases, V lost 3 bases, and 4 bases had no gene match. The V gene's germline CDR1 is KGHSH and CDR2 LQKENI. Sequencing used immunoSEQ multiplex PCR; TCRdb keeps in-frame clones, though not all of them. The data hold 60,000 to 65,000 clones, with roughly 95% observed a single time. Study-level findings and limits: Absence of clones before surgery may stem from lower sequencing depth.

Sample: peripheral blood, taken at surgery. The J gene is TRBJ2-1, the V gene TRBV18; TRBD1 matches 8 bases. The clonotype was recovered from a boy younger than two with focal cortical dysplasia and intractable seizures. CDR3 in DNA: TGTGCCAGCTCACCCTATGGACAGGGCTCCTACAATGAGCAGTTCTTC. This codes for CASSPYGQGSYNEQFF.